Shown below are 13 T cell receptor beta chains from a single sample sequenced in a study of blood T cell repertoires in COVID-19. TCRdb's table, derived via immunoSEQ multiplex PCR, lists solely in-frame clones and lacks some. In the table there are 300,000 to 400,000 clones, over 70% of which are singletons. The specimen sequenced was peripheral blood. Receptor source: a man aged 25 to 40 with active or convalescent COVID-19.

This clone was counted once. The chain combines TRBV6-2 or TRBV6-3 with TRBJ2-3; D ambiguous. Per germline, CDR1 MNHEY and CDR2 SVGEGT. The CDR3 is 15 amino acids. Trimming pared 6 bases from V and 1 base from J, leaving 14 bases between. In nucleotides, the CDR3 is TGTGCCAGCAGCCCGGCACACGCGGGCACAGATACGCAGTATTTT. This codes for CASSPAHAGTDTQYF.

The V call is TRBV5-1, the J call TRBJ2-7; 9 bases map to TRBD1. Trimming removed 0 bases from V and 6 bases from J; junction bases left unmatched: 4. Germline V CDR1 and CDR2: SGHRS, YFSETQ. The CDR3 has 14 amino acids. This chain's CDR3 is CASSLGTGAPEQYF. The CDR3 bases are TGCGCCAGCAGCTTGGGGACAGGGGCCCCCGAGCAGTACTTC.

The chain couples TRBV6-2 or TRBV6-3 to TRBJ2-5, with TRBD2 matching 8 bases. Trimming removed 4 bases from V and 2 bases from J; junction bases left unmatched: 9. The V gene's germline CDR1 is MNHEY and CDR2 SVGEGT. The CDR3 has 16 amino acids. The CDR3 loop is CASSSGSGGAQETQYF. In nucleotides, the CDR3 is TGTGCCAGCAGTTCCGGGAGCGGGGGTGCTCAAGAGACCCAGTACTTC.

The chain joins TRBV2 to TRBJ1-1; D uncertain. The germline gives CDR1 SNHLY, CDR2 FYNNEI. Trimming shortened V by 5 bases and J by 3 bases, and 13 bases separated the two germline ends. The CDR3 length is 14 residues. CDR3 protein: CASSKDQVDTEAFF. CDR3 sequence (DNA): TGTGCCAGCAGTAAAGATCAGGTGGACACTGAAGCTTTCTTT. The variable domain in full, completed from reference TRBV2 and TRBJ1-1, reads EPEVTQTPSHQVTQMGQEVILRCVPISNHLYFYWYRQILGQKVEFLVSFYNNEISEKSEIFDDQFSVERPDGSNFTLKIRSTKLEDSAMYFCASSKDQVDTEAFFGQGTRLTVV.

The chain combines TRBV5-1 with TRBJ1-2, with 8 bases aligning to TRBD1. Germline V gene sequence: CDR1 SGHRS, CDR2 YFSETQ. The CDR3 extends over 14 amino acids. The junction had 8 bases not matched to a gene; V was cut back by 4 bases and J by 6 bases. CDR3 region: CASSPTGERHGYTF. The CDR3 nucleotides are TGCGCCAGCAGCCCGACAGGGGAACGGCATGGCTACACCTTC. The full variable domain, rest sourced from reference TRBV5-1 and TRBJ1-2, is KAGVTQTPRYLIKTRGQQVTLSCSPISGHRSVSWYQQTPGQGLQFLFEYFSETQRNKGNFPGRFSGRQFSNSRSEMNVSTLELGDSALYLCASSPTGERHGYTFGSGTRLTVV.

The V and J genes are TRBV3-1 (or the pseudogene TRBV3-2) and TRBJ2-1; TRBD2 matches at 12 bases. With V trimmed by 1 base and J by 1 base, 2 bases remained unmatched. This CDR3 is 17 amino acids long. Germline CDR1 LGHDT, CDR2 YNNKEL (reference sequence). The CDR3 DNA reads TGTGCCAGCAGCCAAGCACTAGCGGGGGGATCCTACAATGAGCAGTTCTTC. Its protein product is CASSQALAGGSYNEQFF.

This chain uses TRBV11-3 with TRBJ1-1, with 9 positions matching TRBD1. V was pared by 5 bases and J by 0 bases, with 4 bases of the junction left unmatched. This CDR3 comprises 15 residues. Looked up from germline, CDR1 is SGHNT and CDR2 is YENEEA. The CDR3 DNA reads as TGTGCCAGCAGCCCTCGACAGGGGGTGAACACTGAAGCTTTCTTT. Encoded protein: CASSPRQGVNTEAFF.

The chain has TRBV6-1 and TRBJ2-5; D remains ambiguous. From germline, CDR1 is MNHNS and CDR2 SASEGT. The CDR3 spans 11 residues. Trimming cost V 3 bases and J 7 bases, with 6 bases left between them. The CDR3 protein is CASSDQVTQYF. The CDR3 coding sequence is TGTGCCAGCAGTGACCAGGTGACCCAGTACTTC.

The V gene is TRBV7-9, the J gene TRBJ1-6; the D gene is possibly TRBD1 (6 bases). Trimming shortened V by 5 bases and J by 5 bases, and 13 bases separated the two germline ends. The CDR3 consists of 15 residues. The germline CDR1 and CDR2 sequences are SEHNR and FQNEAQ (reference sequence). CDR3 amino acids: CASSVQGIDNSPLHF. CDR3 nucleotides: TGTGCCAGCAGCGTACAGGGTATCGATAATTCACCCCTCCACTTT.

The V and J genes are TRBV18 and TRBJ1-2, with D unresolved. The CDR3 is 15 amino acids. V was pared by 3 bases and J by 4 bases, with 15 bases between. Per the germline V gene, CDR1 is KGHSH and CDR2 is LQKENI. The CDR3, as DNA: TGTGCCAGCTCACCTGGTTCGGGGTCGGGCTATGGCTACACCTTC. It encodes CASSPGSGSGYGYTF. Combining the CDR3 with reference TRBV18 and TRBJ1-2 gives the whole variable domain NAGVMQNPRHLVRRRGQEARLRCSPMKGHSHVYWYRQLPEEGLKFMVYLQKENIIDESGMPKERFSAEFPKEGPSILRIQQVVRGDSAAYFCASSPGSGSGYGYTFGSGTRLTVV.

The chain joins TRBV2 to TRBJ1-2; 11 bases are shared with TRBD1. V dropped 8 bases and J dropped 7; count of bases not matched to a gene: 0. This CDR3 is 11 amino acids long. From germline, CDR1 is SNHLY and CDR2 FYNNEI. The DNA of the CDR3 is TGTGCCAGCGGACAGGGGGCTGGCTACACCTTC. It yields the protein CASGQGAGYTF.

The genes are TRBV20-1 and TRBJ2-7; D remains ambiguous. Per germline, CDR1 DFQATT and CDR2 SNEGSKA (reference sequence). Trimming removed 6 bases at V and 0 bases at J, with 6 bases between. The CDR3 extends over 11 amino acids. Here the CDR3 reads CSASTSYEQYF. DNA for the CDR3: TGCAGTGCCTCTACCTCCTACGAGCAGTACTTC.

This clone was recorded a few times. The chain combines TRBV7-2 with TRBJ1-2; a weak D match, TRBD1 (5 bases). The CDR3 consists of 16 residues. Germline CDR1 SGHTA, CDR2 FQGNSA. Trimming removed 3 bases from V and 8 bases from J, with 22 bases in between. The DNA for the CDR3 is TGTGCCAGCAGCTTGGGGCCAGGGAAGCAGGTTGGAGGCTACACCTTC. Amino acid sequence: CASSLGPGKQVGGYTF.